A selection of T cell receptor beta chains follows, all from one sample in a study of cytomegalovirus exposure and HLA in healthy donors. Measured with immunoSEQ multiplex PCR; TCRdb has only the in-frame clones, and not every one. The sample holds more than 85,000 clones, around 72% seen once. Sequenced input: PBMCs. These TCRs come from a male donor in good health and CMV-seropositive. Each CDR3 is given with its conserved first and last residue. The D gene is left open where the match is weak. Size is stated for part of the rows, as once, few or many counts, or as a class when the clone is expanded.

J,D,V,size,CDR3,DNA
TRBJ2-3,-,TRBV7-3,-,CASSLAGATDTQYF,TGTGCCAGCAGCTTAGCGGGGGCCACAGATACGCAGTATTTT
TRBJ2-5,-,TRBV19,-,CASSQERGTQYF,TGTGCCAGTAGTCAGGAAAGGGGGACCCAGTACTTC
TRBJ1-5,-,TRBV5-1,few,CASSLDGGNQPQHF,TGCGCCAGCAGCTTGGATGGAGGCAATCAGCCCCAGCATTTT
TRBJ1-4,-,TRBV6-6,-,CASSYPAGNEKLFF,TGTGCCAGCAGTTACCCGGCAGGAAATGAAAAACTGTTTTTT
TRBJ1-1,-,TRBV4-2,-,CASSPWTDSTEAFF,TGTGCCAGCAGCCCTTGGACAGACTCCACTGAAGCTTTCTTT
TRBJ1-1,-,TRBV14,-,CASSSPLQGGVLRTEAFF,TGTGCCAGCAGCAGCCCCCTACAGGGTGGAGTATTGAGGACTGAAGCTTTCTTT
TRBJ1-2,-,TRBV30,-,CAWSVLGRVVNGYTF,TGTGCCTGGAGTGTACTTGGCAGGGTTGTAAATGGCTACACCTTC
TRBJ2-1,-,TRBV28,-,CASSLSLRGYNEQFF,TGTGCCAGCAGTTTATCCCTCCGAGGCTACAATGAGCAGTTCTTC
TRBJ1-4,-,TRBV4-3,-,CASSQDREFTSEKLFF,TGCGCCAGCAGCCAAGATAGGGAATTCACTAGTGAAAAACTGTTTTTT
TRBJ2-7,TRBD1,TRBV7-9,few,CASSQGTGDTYEQYF,TGTGCCAGCAGTCAGGGGACAGGGGATACCTACGAGCAGTACTTC
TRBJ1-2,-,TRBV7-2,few,CASSLLGDTNYGYTF,TGTGCCAGCAGCTTATTAGGGGACACCAACTATGGCTACACCTTC
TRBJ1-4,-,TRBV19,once,CASGPGGFNEKLFF,TGTGCCAGTGGACCGGGGGGTTTTAATGAAAAACTGTTTTTT
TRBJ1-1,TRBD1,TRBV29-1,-,CSALSRDRGAEAFF,TGCAGCGCCCTGTCCCGGGACAGGGGCGCTGAAGCTTTCTTT
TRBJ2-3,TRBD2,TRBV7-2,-,CASSLEAGGLTDTQYF,TGTGCCAGCAGCTTAGAAGCGGGGGGTCTCACAGATACGCAGTATTTT
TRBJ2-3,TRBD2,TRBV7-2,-,CASSERQLAGGTDTQYF,TGTGCCAGCAGCGAACGTCAACTAGCGGGGGGGACAGATACGCAGTATTTT
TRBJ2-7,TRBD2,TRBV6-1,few,CASSEGIAGHYEQYF,TGTGCCAGCAGTGAAGGTATAGCGGGTCACTACGAGCAGTACTTC
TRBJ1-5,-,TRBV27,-,CASRDGTHSNQPQHF,TGTGCCAGCAGGGACGGGACACATAGCAATCAGCCCCAGCATTTT
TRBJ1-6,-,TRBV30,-,CAWSVQQGTDSPLHF,TGTGCCTGGAGTGTACAACAGGGCACTGATTCACCCCTCCACTTT
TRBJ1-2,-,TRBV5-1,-,CASSLDRANYGYTF,TGCGCCAGCAGCTTGGACAGGGCTAACTATGGCTACACCTTC
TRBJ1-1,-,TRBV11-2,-,CASSFGGTNTEAFF,TGTGCCAGCAGCTTCGGCGGAACGAACACTGAAGCTTTCTTT
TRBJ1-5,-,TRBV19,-,CASRIWSGAENQPQHF,TGTGCCAGTAGAATATGGAGCGGGGCAGAAAATCAGCCCCAGCATTTT
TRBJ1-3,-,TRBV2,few,CASSETRASGNTIYF,TGTGCCAGCAGTGAAACCAGGGCCTCTGGAAACACCATATATTTT
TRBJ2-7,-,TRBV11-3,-,CASGTVRYEQYF,TGTGCCAGCGGAACAGTCCGCTACGAGCAGTACTTC
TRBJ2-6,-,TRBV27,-,CASSRRPSSGANVLTF,TGTGCCAGCAGTCGCAGGCCCAGCTCTGGGGCCAACGTCCTGACTTTC
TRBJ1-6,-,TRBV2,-,CASNREINSPLHF,TGTGCCAGCAATAGAGAAATTAATTCACCCCTCCACTTT
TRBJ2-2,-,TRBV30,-,CAWSVGLTGELFF,TGTGCCTGGAGTGTCGGACTTACCGGGGAGCTGTTTTTT
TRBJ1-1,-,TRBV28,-,CASSAAWGQVNTEAFF,TGTGCCAGCAGTGCCGCATGGGGGCAGGTGAACACTGAAGCTTTCTTT
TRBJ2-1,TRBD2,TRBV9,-,CASSSRTSVDEQFF,TGTGCCAGCAGCTCGAGGACTAGCGTCGATGAGCAGTTCTTC
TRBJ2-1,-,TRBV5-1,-,CASSRGDYNEQFF,TGCGCCAGCAGCCGCGGGGACTACAATGAGCAGTTCTTC
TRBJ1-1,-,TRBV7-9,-,CASSLGPGEGKMNTEAFF,TGTGCCAGCAGCTTAGGCCCGGGGGAGGGAAAGATGAACACTGAAGCTTTCTTT
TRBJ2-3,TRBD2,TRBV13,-,CASSSLAGGSADTQYF,TGTGCCAGCAGCTCTCTAGCGGGGGGCAGTGCAGATACGCAGTATTTT
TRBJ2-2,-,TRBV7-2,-,CASKGQPGTGELFF,TGTGCCAGCAAGGGGCAGCCGGGCACCGGGGAGCTGTTTTTT
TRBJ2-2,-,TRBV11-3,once,CASSLATGTLKNTGELFF,TGTGCCAGCAGCTTAGCCACTGGGACACTCAAGAACACCGGGGAGCTGTTTTTT
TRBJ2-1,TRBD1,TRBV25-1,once,CASSDQGASYNEQFF,TGTGCCAGCAGTGATCAGGGGGCGTCCTACAATGAGCAGTTCTTC
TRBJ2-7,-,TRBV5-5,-,CASSLMDRGYEQYF,TGTGCCAGCAGCTTGATGGACAGAGGCTACGAGCAGTACTTC
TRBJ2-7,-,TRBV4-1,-,CASSQNEAYEQYF,TGCGCCAGCAGCCAAAATGAGGCCTACGAGCAGTACTTC
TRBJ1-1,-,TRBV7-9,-,CASSFDGGGNTEAFF,TGTGCCAGCAGCTTCGACGGGGGGGGTAACACTGAAGCTTTCTTT
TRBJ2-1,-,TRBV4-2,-,CASSQDQQGNGNEQFF,TGTGCCAGCAGCCAAGATCAACAGGGTAACGGCAATGAGCAGTTCTTC
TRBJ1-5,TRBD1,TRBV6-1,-,CASGTGVVVNQPQHF,TGTGCCAGCGGGACAGGAGTGGTGGTGAATCAGCCCCAGCATTTT
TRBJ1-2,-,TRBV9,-,CASSSVWGYTF,TGTGCCAGCAGCTCGGTTTGGGGCTACACCTTC
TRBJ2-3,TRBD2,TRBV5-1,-,CASSLLAGRGTDTQYF,TGCGCCAGCAGCCTACTAGCGGGGAGGGGCACAGATACGCAGTATTTT
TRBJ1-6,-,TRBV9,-,CASSVTGDSPLHF,TGTGCCAGCAGCGTAACCGGGGATTCACCCCTCCACTTT
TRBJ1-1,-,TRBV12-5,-,CASGLVGNTEAFF,TGTGCTAGTGGTTTGGTTGGCAACACTGAAGCTTTCTTT
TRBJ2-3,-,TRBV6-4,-,CASSDSPITGGTADTQYF,TGTGCCAGCAGTGACTCTCCAATCACCGGGGGAACGGCGGATACGCAGTATTTT
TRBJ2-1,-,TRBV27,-,CASSLTAPSSYNEQFF,TGTGCCAGCAGTTTAACAGCCCCGAGCTCCTACAATGAGCAGTTCTTC